These 28 T cell receptor beta chains were all obtained from the same sample, sequenced in a study of shared clonotypes between healthy human individuals. Clones were read by immunoSEQ multiplex PCR, and TCRdb kept only the in-frame ones, dropping some. Found here are a few hundred thousand clones, 65% of them singletons; the top ten hold 11%. The sample was memory CD4+ T cells sorted from blood. Subset: CD45RA-negative fraction. The receptors were gathered from a man aged 25 to 40 in good health.

In its sample, this clone was seen a few times. V and J are TRBV4-1 and TRBJ2-7; D uncertain. The CDR3 sequence is 12 residues long. V was pared by 1 base and J by 2 bases, with 3 bases between. Germline V gene data show CDR1 as MGHRA and CDR2 as YSYEKL. The CDR3: CASSQATYEQYF. In DNA, the CDR3 is TGCGCCAGCAGCCAAGCTACCTACGAGCAGTACTTC.

This clone was counted only a few times. V usage is TRBV29-1 and J usage is TRBJ2-7; D gene ambiguous. V lost 4 bases, J lost 0 bases, and 13 bases lay in between. CDR1 and CDR2 (germline): SQVTM, ANQGSEA. The CDR3 totals 14 residues. CDR3 sequence: CSVVAGTNSYEQYF. The CDR3 bases are TGCAGCGTTGTGGCAGGAACTAACTCCTACGAGCAGTACTTC.

The chain couples TRBV2 to TRBJ1-2; the match to TRBD1 covers 7 bases. In germline, CDR1 is SNHLY, CDR2 FYNNEI. CDR3 size: 14 residues. Trimming removed 3 bases from V and 6 bases from J; junction bases left unmatched: 7. The CDR3 DNA is TGTGCCAGCAGTGAGAGGGGGCGCGCGGATGGCTACACCTTC. Its protein product is CASSERGRADGYTF.

Only a few counts were recorded for this clone. The rearrangement links TRBV5-5 to TRBJ1-1, with TRBD1 identical over 7 bases. Germline lookup yields CDR1 SGHKS and CDR2 YYEKEE (reference sequence). This CDR3 spans 14 amino acids. J was trimmed by 7 bases and V by 7 bases; bases with no gene match: 13. The CDR3 DNA follows: TGTGCCAGCGGCTATCAGGGGGGCAGCCATGAAGCTTTCTTT. It is translated as CASGYQGGSHEAFF.

CDR3 region: CASSTTRNEQFF. The CDR3 DNA is TGTGCCAGCAGTACGACTAGGAATGAGCAGTTCTTC. The V and J genes are TRBV28 and TRBJ2-1; maybe TRBD2 (6 bases). The CDR3 runs 12 residues. CDR1 is MDHEN and CDR2 is SYDVKM in the germline V gene. V lost 5 bases, J lost 7 bases, and 9 bases lay in between.

The genes are TRBV6-6 and TRBJ2-7, with 7 bases that match TRBD1. Germline-derived CDR1 and CDR2 are MNHNY and SVGAGI (reference sequence). Germline trimming cut 6 bases from V and 4 bases from J; bases unmatched to any gene: 12. The CDR3 length is 15 residues. The CDR3 DNA reads TGTGCCAGCAGAGGTTACGACAGGGTCGATTACGAGCAGTACTTC. As protein: CASRGYDRVDYEQYF.

The CDR3 loop reads CASSPTGGDEKLFF. The DNA for the CDR3 is TGCGCCAGCAGCCCGACAGGGGGGGATGAAAAACTGTTTTTT. The chain combines TRBV5-1 with TRBJ1-4; TRBD1 matches 9 bases. From germline, CDR1 is SGHRS and CDR2 YFSETQ. V shed 4 bases and J 6 bases; nucleotides not matched to a gene: 4. The length of the CDR3 is 14 residues.

This clone was seen repeatedly, ten times or more. The gene calls are TRBV5-8 and TRBJ1-2; unclear D gene. CDR3 size: 13 residues. Germline CDR1 SGHTS, CDR2 YDEGEE. Trimming took 4 bases from V and 4 from J, leaving 11 bases between them. CDR3 region: CASSLYGVYGYTF. The CDR3 region has the DNA TGTGCCAGCAGCCTGTATGGGGTCTATGGCTACACCTTC.

This chain links TRBV4-1 with TRBJ1-1, with D unclear. Per germline, CDR1 MGHRA and CDR2 YSYEKL. V was trimmed by 1 base and J by 5 bases, leaving 11 bases between them. The CDR3 consists of 14 residues. CDR3: CASSQGTTITEAFF. CDR3 sequence (DNA): TGCGCCAGCAGCCAAGGGACGACGATAACTGAAGCTTTCTTT.

This clone was picked up a small number of times. At one end the junction does not follow the germline gene, possibly because of a read error. V and J are TRBV10-1 and TRBJ2-7; the match to TRBD2 covers 9 bases. CDR3 length: 12 residues. Germline CDR1 and CDR2: WNHNN and SYGVQD (reference sequence). The CDR3 DNA is TGCGCCAGCAGTCGGACTAGCGTACCGGTTTTATTC. It translates to CASSRTSVPVLF.

This chain joins TRBV5-1 and TRBJ2-1; TRBD2 agrees at 10 bases. The germline V gene has CDR1 SGHRS and CDR2 YFSETQ. With V trimmed by 5 bases and J by 9 bases, 11 bases remained unmatched. The CDR3 length is 15 residues. The CDR3 region is CASRPTGTSVSEQFF. CDR3 sequence (DNA): TGCGCCAGCAGGCCTACCGGGACTAGCGTATCTGAGCAGTTCTTC. Using reference TRBV5-1 and TRBJ2-1 for the parts outside the CDR3, the full variable domain is KAGVTQTPRYLIKTRGQQVTLSCSPISGHRSVSWYQQTPGQGLQFLFEYFSETQRNKGNFPGRFSGRQFSNSRSEMNVSTLELGDSALYLCASRPTGTSVSEQFFGPGTRLTVL.

This clone showed up just a few times. The chain uses TRBV11-3 and TRBJ2-7, with D maybe TRBD2 (6 bases). Germline assignment: CDR1 SGHNT and CDR2 YENEEA. The CDR3 extends over 16 amino acids. Trimming pared 1 base from V and 3 bases from J, leaving 16 bases between. The DNA of the CDR3 is TGTGCCAGCAGCTTAGGTATTGCGGGACCGGACTACGAGCAGTACTTC. This translates into CASSLGIAGPDYEQYF.

As to this clone: A single base separates this from a much larger clone, so it may be a read error. The V and J genes are TRBV9 and TRBJ2-2; D ambiguous. V shed 4 bases and J shed 2 bases, with 3 bases lying between them. Per germline, CDR1 SGDLS and CDR2 YYNGEE. The CDR3 length is 12 residues. CDR3 amino acids: CASSFNTGELFF. Written as DNA, the CDR3 is TGTGCCAGCAGCTTTAACACCGGGGAGCTGTTTTTT.

The V gene is TRBV19, the J gene TRBJ2-1; D may be TRBD2 (6 bases). CDR1 is LNHDA, CDR2 SQIVND, per germline (reference sequence). Trimming stripped 5 bases from V and 9 bases from J, with 11 bases between. There are 12 residues in the CDR3. CDR3 sequence (DNA): TGTGCCAGTAGTTCGGGACTGGGTGAGCAGTTCTTC. Protein: CASSSGLGEQFF.

The chain is built from TRBV5-1 and TRBJ2-1; 11 bases line up with TRBD1. The CDR3 runs 18 residues. Looked up from germline, CDR1 is SGHRS and CDR2 is YFSETQ. V shed 1 base, J shed 5 bases, and the junction held 11 bases outside the gene matches. CDR3 sequence reads: CASSLSAHGTGGNNEQFF. CDR3 DNA: TGCGCCAGCAGCTTGTCCGCCCATGGGACAGGGGGAAACAATGAGCAGTTCTTC.

J is TRBJ2-3 and V is TRBV9; D is possibly TRBD1 or TRBD2 (5 bases each). Trimming stripped 0 bases from V and 9 bases from J, with 14 bases between. The CDR3 runs 14 residues. CDR1 is SGDLS and CDR2 is YYNGEE in the germline V gene. CDR3 sequence reads: CASSVERGRGTQYF. CDR3 in DNA: TGTGCCAGCAGCGTAGAACGGGGCCGAGGCACGCAGTATTTT.

This clone was detected many times. The chain carries TRBV19 and TRBJ2-2; D gene unclear. CDR1 and CDR2 from the germline V gene are LNHDA and SQIVND (reference sequence). This CDR3 has 14 residues. Trimming took 3 bases from V and 4 from J, leaving 9 bases between them. CDR3 in amino acids: CASSIKVITGELFF. CDR3 nucleotide sequence: TGTGCCAGTAGTATTAAGGTGATCACCGGGGAGCTGTTTTTT. Full variable domain (rest looked up from reference TRBV19 and TRBJ2-2): DGGITQSPKYLFRKEGQNVTLSCEQNLNHDAMYWYRQDPGQGLRLIYYSQIVNDFQKGDIAEGYSVSREKKESFPLTVTSAQKNPTAFYLCASSIKVITGELFFGEGSRLTVL.

The V gene is TRBV28, the J gene TRBJ2-5; D is ambiguous. V was cut by 1 base and J by 5 bases, with 2 bases left in between. CDR1 is MDHEN, CDR2 SYDVKM, per germline. This CDR3 comprises 11 residues. In DNA form, the CDR3 reads TGTGCCAGCAGTTTATTGGAGACCCAGTACTTC. Its protein product is CASSLLETQYF.

The chain combines TRBV9 with TRBJ2-5; TRBD2 aligns across 10 bases. CDR1 is SGDLS and CDR2 is YYNGEE in the germline V gene. There are 15 residues in the CDR3. The trim removed 0 bases at V and 5 bases at J, leaving 4 bases unmatched. The CDR3 here is CASSVVASGSETQYF. The CDR3 DNA is TGTGCCAGCAGCGTAGTGGCTAGCGGGAGTGAGACCCAGTACTTC.

This clone came up a few times. The chain employs TRBV4-3 and TRBJ2-7; D is uncertain. Germline values: CDR1 LGHNA, CDR2 YSLEER. V was clipped by 1 base and J by 6 bases, with 10 bases between them. The CDR3 runs 13 residues. In nucleotides, the CDR3 is TGCGCCAGCAGCCAAGCTCGTGGATTCGAGCAGTACTTC. The encoded protein is CASSQARGFEQYF.

This clone showed up just a few times. The chain employs TRBV20-1 and TRBJ2-1; the D is unclear. The germline CDR1 and CDR2 sequences are DFQATT and SNEGSKA (reference sequence). CDR3 length: 10 residues. V gave up 7 bases and J gave up 13 bases, with 14 bases separating them. The CDR3 DNA reads TGCAGTGTCTCCTCGGAGTCCCAGTTCTTC. Protein: CSVSSESQFF.

The genes are TRBV5-1 and TRBJ2-7, with 8 bases fitting TRBD2. CDR1 is SGHRS, CDR2 YFSETQ, per germline. With 1 base clipped from V and 3 bases from J, the junction kept 12 bases outside the gene matches. The CDR3 is 17 amino acids. CDR3 protein: CASSLFNAGGTSYEQYF. The DNA for the CDR3 is TGCGCCAGCAGCTTGTTTAACGCGGGAGGCACTAGCTACGAGCAGTACTTC.

V usage is TRBV10-3 and J usage is TRBJ1-2, with D unclear. CDR1 and CDR2 from the germline V gene are ENHRY and SYGVKD. Deletions cut 2 bases from V and 8 bases from J, with 9 bases between. The CDR3 loop spans 12 amino acids. CDR3 coding DNA: TGTGCCATCAGTGAGACCCAAGGGGGCTACACCTTC. Protein: CAISETQGGYTF.

A remark on this clone: At one boundary the junction diverges from the germline segment, which might be a read error. The rearrangement joins TRBV7-7 to TRBJ2-5; D call uncertain. CDR1 and CDR2 from the germline V gene are SSHAT and FNYEAQ (reference sequence). The CDR3 is 15 residues long. The CDR3: CASSLEGYGGETQYF. CDR3 bases: TGTGCTAGCAGCTTAGAAGGCTACGGCGGAGAGACCCAGTACTTC.

This sequence joins TRBV14 and TRBJ1-2, with D hard to call. Germline V gene lookup returns CDR1 SGHDN and CDR2 FVKESK. V was cut by 1 base and J by 4 bases, with 22 bases left in between. The CDR3 is 18 residues long. CDR3 DNA: TGTGCCAGCAGCCAAGCGGAATTTTCAGCGTCAGAGATCTATGGCTACACCTTC. Protein sequence: CASSQAEFSASEIYGYTF.

This chain joins TRBV7-2 and TRBJ2-7; D is unresolved. The CDR3 totals 13 residues. The V gene lost 1 base and the J gene lost 2 bases, with 6 bases spanning the gap. From germline, CDR1 is SGHTA and CDR2 FQGNSA. Here the CDR3 reads CASSLERTYEQYF. The CDR3 DNA reads TGTGCCAGCAGCTTAGAGAGGACCTACGAGCAGTACTTC.

The chain couples TRBV5-8 to TRBJ2-7; 9 bases align to TRBD1. This CDR3 has 15 residues. CDR1 and CDR2 from the germline V gene are SGHTS and YDEGEE. V gave up 4 bases and J gave up 3 bases; unmatched junction bases: 8. The CDR3 sequence is CASSLSGTGIYEQYF. CDR3 sequence (DNA): TGTGCCAGCAGCCTCTCCGGGACAGGGATCTACGAGCAGTACTTC.

This clone has more than one count but fewer than ten. The chain joins TRBV4-3 to TRBJ1-2; 11 nucleotides align to TRBD1. Losses at the gene ends were 4 bases for V and 4 bases for J; bases not matched to a gene: 8. Germline lookup yields CDR1 LGHNA and CDR2 YSLEER. The CDR3 covers 16 residues. CDR3 region: CASSLRTGGSSYGYTF. The CDR3 coding sequence is TGCGCCAGCAGCCTCCGGACAGGGGGCTCTAGCTATGGCTACACCTTC.